These T cell receptor beta chains were read from a single sample in a study of T-cell reconstitution after alpha-beta-depleted transplantation in children. A single record per CDR3 protein comes from TCRdb applying MiXCR to the PCR reads. The sample records fewer than 120,000 distinct CDR3 sequences, 10% being singletons. The sequences come from PBMCs from the stem cell graft donor, collected from the stem cell graft. These receptors were obtained from a human donor who donated a stem cell graft to a child with acute lymphoblastic leukemia. Both conserved end residues are part of each CDR3. Each record gives: V gene, clone size, D gene, J gene, CDR3 protein, CDR3 DNA. D genes are given only for firm matches. Rows give clone size only sometimes, using once, few, many, or a class for an expanded clone.

TRBV12-3/TRBV12-4	medium-sized	TRBD1	TRBJ1-5	CASSDPRQGANQPQHF	TGTGCCAGCAGTGACCCCAGGCAGGGGGCAAATCAGCCCCAGCATTTT
TRBV2	many	TRBD1	TRBJ2-2	CASTRSGGPGELFF	TGTGCCAGCACTCGCTCAGGGGGTCCCGGGGAGCTGTTTTTT
TRBV13	many	-	TRBJ1-5	CASSWAMLGNQPQHF	TGTGCCAGCAGCTGGGCAATGCTAGGAAATCAGCCCCAGCATTTT
TRBV9	many	-	TRBJ2-6	CASSIFRGSGANVLTF	TGTGCCAGCAGCATTTTCAGGGGCTCTGGGGCCAACGTCCTGACTTTC
TRBV5-1	many	TRBD1	TRBJ2-5	CASTRTGQGLQETQYF	TGCGCCAGCACAAGGACGGGACAGGGGCTCCAAGAGACCCAGTACTTC
TRBV4-3	many	TRBD1	TRBJ1-2	CASSLDRQGPYGYTF	TGCGCCAGCAGCCTAGACAGACAGGGTCCCTATGGCTACACCTTC
TRBV27	many	TRBD1	TRBJ2-3	CASSLLQGSTDTQYF	TGTGCCAGCAGTTTGCTACAGGGGTCCACAGATACGCAGTATTTT
TRBV5-1	many	-	TRBJ2-7	CASSLMETYEQYF	TGCGCCAGCAGCTTGATGGAGACTTACGAGCAGTACTTC
TRBV5-1	many	-	TRBJ1-2	CASSLADGGNYGYTF	TGCGCCAGCAGCTTGGCCGACGGGGGCAACTATGGCTACACCTTC
TRBV14	many	-	TRBJ2-1	CASSPVDVTYNEQFF	TGTGCCAGCAGCCCGGTGGACGTTACCTACAATGAGCAGTTCTTC
TRBV7-2	many	TRBD1	TRBJ2-7	CASSARTGGVEQYF	TGTGCCAGCAGCGCCCGGACAGGGGGTGTCGAGCAGTACTTC
TRBV9	many	TRBD2	TRBJ2-3	CASNSEAGVGDTQYF	TGTGCCAGCAACAGCGAAGCGGGAGTTGGAGATACGCAGTATTTT
TRBV2	many	-	TRBJ2-2	CASSESDFVSGELFF	TGTGCCAGCAGTGAAAGCGACTTTGTCTCCGGGGAGCTGTTTTTT
TRBV7-9	many	TRBD1	TRBJ1-2	CASSSRQGRNYGYTF	TGTGCCAGCAGCTCCCGACAGGGGAGGAACTATGGCTACACCTTC
TRBV12-3/TRBV12-4	many	-	TRBJ2-3	CASNMDSTDTQYF	TGTGCCAGCAATATGGACAGCACAGATACGCAGTATTTT
TRBV3-1	-	-	TRBJ2-5	CASTKDGTKQWEETQYF	TGTGCCTCCACCAAAGACGGGACCAAACAGTGGGAAGAGACCCAGTACTTC
TRBV30	many	TRBD1	TRBJ1-2	CAWRIWGRQGLYGYTF	TGTGCCTGGAGGATATGGGGTCGACAGGGGCTCTATGGCTACACCTTC
TRBV5-5	many	-	TRBJ1-2	CASSLGATGFAGYTF	TGTGCCAGCAGCTTGGGGGCCACAGGGTTTGCTGGCTACACCTTC
TRBV3-1	few	-	TRBJ1-1	CASSRTGGNTEAFF	TGTGCCAGCAGCCGCACGGGGGGGAATACTGAAGCTTTCTTT
TRBV6-2/TRBV6-3	many	-	TRBJ2-5	CASSYSGYLQETQYF	TGTGCCAGCAGTTACTCTGGCTACCTCCAAGAGACCCAGTACTTC
TRBV20-1	many	TRBD2	TRBJ2-3	CSARTGTSPTDTQYF	TGCAGTGCTAGGACCGGGACTAGTCCCACAGATACGCAGTATTTT
TRBV7-8	-	-	TRBJ1-1	CASSLERVRRDEAFF	TGTGCCAGCAGCTTAGAGCGGGTTAGGCGGGATGAAGCTTTCTTT
TRBV21-1	many	-	TRBJ1-1	CASSKRVRGGVSTEAFF	TGTGCCAGCAGCAAACGGGTGAGGGGTGGGGTGAGCACTGAAGCTTTCTTT
TRBV29-1	many	-	TRBJ2-1	CSVDKGGNEQFF	TGCAGCGTTGACAAAGGGGGGAATGAGCAGTTCTTC
TRBV29-1	many	-	TRBJ1-5	CSVRMSGAGNQPQHF	TGCAGCGTACGAATGTCAGGGGCTGGCAATCAGCCCCAGCATTTT
TRBV7-9	many	TRBD1	TRBJ1-6	CASSSTGVYNSPLHF	TGTGCCAGCAGCTCAACAGGGGTCTATAATTCACCCCTCCACTTT
TRBV2	many	-	TRBJ1-5	CASSDRGAHNQPQHF	TGTGCCAGCAGTGATAGGGGGGCCCACAATCAGCCCCAGCATTTT
TRBV24-1	many	-	TRBJ1-5	CATSGGVNQPQHF	TGTGCCACCAGTGGGGGGGTCAATCAGCCCCAGCATTTT
TRBV7-3	many	-	TRBJ2-2	CAGPRPTYSNTGELFF	TGTGCCGGTCCCCGGCCTACATACTCGAACACCGGGGAGCTGTTTTTT
TRBV30	few	-	TRBJ1-4	CAWRAQFPGEKLFF	TGTGCCTGGAGAGCACAGTTCCCGGGTGAAAAACTGTTTTTT
TRBV6-6	many	-	TRBJ1-1	CASTVGTGTEAFF	TGTGCCAGCACCGTCGGGACGGGGACTGAAGCTTTCTTT
TRBV12-3/TRBV12-4	many	-	TRBJ2-1	CASSFGDGDGEQFF	TGTGCCAGCAGTTTCGGGGACGGGGACGGTGAGCAGTTCTTC
TRBV20-1	many	-	TRBJ1-3	CSVMGGNTIYF	TGCAGTGTTATGGGGGGAAACACCATATATTTT
TRBV7-9	-	TRBD1	TRBJ2-3	CASNRDRGTDTQYF	TGTGCCAGCAACCGGGACAGGGGCACAGATACGCAGTATTTT
TRBV27	many	-	TRBJ2-1	CASSPGSSRRATNEQFF	TGTGCCAGCAGCCCCGGGAGTTCTAGGAGGGCTACCAATGAGCAGTTCTTC
TRBV4-3	many	-	TRBJ1-5	CASSQFRGSGEPQHF	TGCGCCAGCAGCCAGTTCAGGGGTAGCGGGGAGCCCCAGCATTTT
TRBV29-1	many	-	TRBJ2-7	CSAKLDSYEQYF	TGCAGCGCGAAGCTAGACTCCTACGAGCAGTACTTC
TRBV19	many	TRBD2	TRBJ2-1	CASSGRGSGSSYNEQFF	TGTGCCAGTAGTGGGCGGGGTAGCGGGAGCTCCTACAATGAGCAGTTCTTC
TRBV5-4	-	-	TRBJ2-3	CASSSPKADTQYF	TGTGCCAGCAGCTCCCCGAAAGCAGATACGCAGTATTTT
TRBV6-5	many	-	TRBJ1-1	CASSYTTGHTEAFF	TGTGCCAGCAGTTACACAACAGGGCACACTGAAGCTTTCTTT
TRBV27	many	TRBD1	TRBJ1-5	CATQREGGGGQPQHF	TGTGCCACCCAGAGAGAGGGAGGGGGCGGTCAGCCCCAGCATTTT
TRBV30	-	-	TRBJ2-1	CAWSVGSGSYNEQFF	TGTGCCTGGAGTGTAGGTAGCGGTTCCTACAATGAGCAGTTCTTC
TRBV12-3/TRBV12-4	many	TRBD1	TRBJ2-4	CASSPSGTGGNIQYF	TGTGCCAGCAGTCCTTCGGGGACAGGGGGAAACATTCAGTACTTC
TRBV5-1	many	-	TRBJ2-3	CASGLARITDTQYF	TGCGCCAGCGGATTGGCCCGAATCACAGATACGCAGTATTTT
TRBV5-1	many	-	TRBJ2-3	CASSLGSTPTDTQYF	TGCGCCAGCAGCTTGGGGTCTACTCCCACAGATACGCAGTATTTT
TRBV3-1	many	-	TRBJ2-7	CASIIDRGLSYEQYF	TGTGCCAGCATTATAGATAGGGGACTCTCCTACGAGCAGTACTTC
TRBV7-2	-	-	TRBJ2-1	CASSLYGEQFF	TGTGCCAGCAGCTTATACGGTGAGCAGTTCTTC
TRBV30	-	-	TRBJ2-1	CAWSVTLNEQFF	TGTGCCTGGAGTGTAACGCTTAATGAGCAGTTCTTC
TRBV7-8	many	-	TRBJ1-3	CASSTLGRDDRNTIYF	TGTGCCAGCAGCACCCTGGGCCGGGACGATAGAAACACCATATATTTT
TRBV5-8	many	-	TRBJ2-3	CASSFRDLERDTQYF	TGTGCCAGCAGCTTCCGGGACTTAGAACGAGATACGCAGTATTTT
TRBV7-9	many	TRBD1	TRBJ2-2	CASSLRDSRSTGELFF	TGTGCCAGCAGCCTCCGGGACAGTCGAAGCACCGGGGAGCTGTTTTTT
TRBV6-2/TRBV6-3	many	-	TRBJ2-2	CASGLDRRNTGELFF	TGTGCCAGCGGACTGGACAGAAGGAACACCGGGGAGCTGTTTTTT
TRBV12-3/TRBV12-4	many	TRBD2	TRBJ2-7	CASSRTSGLYEQYF	TGTGCCAGCAGCAGGACTAGCGGACTGTACGAGCAGTACTTC
TRBV2	many	TRBD1	TRBJ1-5	CASSDRDLTAQHF	TGTGCCAGCTCTGACAGGGACCTCACGGCCCAGCATTTT
TRBV5-6	many	-	TRBJ2-2	CASSFGEINTGELFF	TGTGCCAGCAGCTTCGGGGAGATTAACACCGGGGAGCTGTTTTTT
TRBV3-1	many	-	TRBJ1-2	CASSRTTANYGYTF	TGTGCCAGCAGCCGTACGACGGCTAACTATGGCTACACCTTC
TRBV3-1	many	-	TRBJ2-1	CASSQDHNEQFF	TGTGCCAGCAGCCAAGACCACAATGAGCAGTTCTTC